The clone carrying this T cell receptor beta chain is a singleton in its sample. The antigen is not known. V was cut by 5 bases and J by 0 bases, with 12 bases left in between. CDR1 is SGHTS, CDR2 YDEGEE, per germline. This CDR3 comprises 16 residues. This sample is part of a study of cytomegalovirus exposure and HLA in healthy donors. Whole-study findings and limits: In a later analysis, HLA-associated TCR beta chains were more clonally expanded than equally common others.

Use of 60 Vbeta and 13 Jbeta primers characterized the PCR. Here immunoSEQ multiplex PCR was the method, and the copy in TCRdb shows in-frame clones only, minus some. The sample yields around 70,000 clones, 75% seen once. The sequence came from a man between 70 and 80 years old in good health and CMV-seronegative. Sample: PBMCs. The chain combines TRBV5-8 with TRBJ2-6; TRBD1 might be the D (5 bases). The CDR3 DNA reads as TGTGCCAGCAGTCATGACAGTATCTCTGGGGCCAACGTCCTGACTTTC. Translated, it gives CASSHDSISGANVLTF.